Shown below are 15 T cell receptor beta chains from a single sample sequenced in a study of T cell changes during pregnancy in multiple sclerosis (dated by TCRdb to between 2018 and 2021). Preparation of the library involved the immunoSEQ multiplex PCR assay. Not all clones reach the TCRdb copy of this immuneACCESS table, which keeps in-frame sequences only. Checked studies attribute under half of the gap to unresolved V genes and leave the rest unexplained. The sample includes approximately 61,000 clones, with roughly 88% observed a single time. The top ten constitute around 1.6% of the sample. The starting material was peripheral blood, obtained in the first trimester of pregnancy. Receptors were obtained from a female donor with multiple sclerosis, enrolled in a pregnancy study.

The CDR3 nucleotides are TGTGCCAGCGGGAGTGGATACGAGCAGTACTTC. Its translation is CASGSGYEQYF. V is TRBV7-9 and J is TRBJ2-7, with D tentatively TRBD2 (5 bases). The CDR3 contains 11 residues. V was shortened by 8 bases and J by 4 bases, with 9 bases between the two germline ends. Germline CDR1 and CDR2: SEHNR and FQNEAQ (reference sequence).

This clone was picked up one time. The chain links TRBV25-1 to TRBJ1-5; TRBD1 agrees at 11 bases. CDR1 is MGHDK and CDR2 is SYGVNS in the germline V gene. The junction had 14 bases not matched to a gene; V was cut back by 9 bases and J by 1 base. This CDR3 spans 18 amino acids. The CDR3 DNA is TGTGCCAGGTTTAAGGACAGGGGGCGACGAGGGAGCAATCAGCCCCAGCATTTT. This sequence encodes CARFKDRGRRGSNQPQHF.

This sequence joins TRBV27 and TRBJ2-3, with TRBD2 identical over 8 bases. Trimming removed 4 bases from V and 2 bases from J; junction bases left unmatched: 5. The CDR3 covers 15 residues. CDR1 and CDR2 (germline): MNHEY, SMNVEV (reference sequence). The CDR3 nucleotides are TGTGCCAGCAGTTCCGCTAGCGGGTACACAGATACGCAGTATTTT. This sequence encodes CASSSASGYTDTQYF.

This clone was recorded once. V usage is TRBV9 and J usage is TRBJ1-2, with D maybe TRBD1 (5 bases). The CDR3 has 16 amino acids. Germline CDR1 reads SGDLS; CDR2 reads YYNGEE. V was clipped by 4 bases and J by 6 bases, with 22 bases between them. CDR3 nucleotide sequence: TGTGCCAGCAGCATGTCTTCCGGGTCCTTCAGGGATGGCTACACCTTC. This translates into CASSMSSGSFRDGYTF.

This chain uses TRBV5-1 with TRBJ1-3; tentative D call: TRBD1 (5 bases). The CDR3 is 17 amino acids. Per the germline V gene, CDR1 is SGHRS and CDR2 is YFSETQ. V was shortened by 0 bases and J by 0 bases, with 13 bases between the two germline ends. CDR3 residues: CASSLVGETASGNTIYF. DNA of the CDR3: TGCGCCAGCAGCTTGGTGGGTGAGACAGCCTCTGGAAACACCATATATTTT. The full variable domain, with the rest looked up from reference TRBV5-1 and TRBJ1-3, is KAGVTQTPRYLIKTRGQQVTLSCSPISGHRSVSWYQQTPGQGLQFLFEYFSETQRNKGNFPGRFSGRQFSNSRSEMNVSTLELGDSALYLCASSLVGETASGNTIYFGEGSWLTVV.

For the CDR3, the DNA is TGTGCCAGCAGTTTGGGACAGGGACGTAATGAGCAGTTCTTC. Its protein is CASSLGQGRNEQFF. This chain connects TRBV28 to TRBJ2-1, with 9 bases identical to TRBD1. The V gene end was trimmed by 3 bases and the J gene end by 7 bases; junction bases not matched to a gene: 4. This CDR3 is built from 14 residues. Per the germline V gene, CDR1 is MDHEN and CDR2 is SYDVKM. The full variable domain, rest sourced from reference TRBV28 and TRBJ2-1, is DVKVTQSSRYLVKRTGEKVFLECVQDMDHENMFWYRQDPGLGLRLIYFSYDVKMKEKGDIPEGYSVSREKKERFSLILESASTNQTSMYLCASSLGQGRNEQFFGPGTRLTVL.

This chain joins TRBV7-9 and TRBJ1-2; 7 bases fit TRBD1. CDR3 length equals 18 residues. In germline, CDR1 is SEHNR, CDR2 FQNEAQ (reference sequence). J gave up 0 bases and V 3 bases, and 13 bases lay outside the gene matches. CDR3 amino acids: CASSFGSGTGAANYGYTF. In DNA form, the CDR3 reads TGTGCCAGCAGCTTTGGGAGCGGCACAGGGGCTGCTAACTATGGCTACACCTTC.

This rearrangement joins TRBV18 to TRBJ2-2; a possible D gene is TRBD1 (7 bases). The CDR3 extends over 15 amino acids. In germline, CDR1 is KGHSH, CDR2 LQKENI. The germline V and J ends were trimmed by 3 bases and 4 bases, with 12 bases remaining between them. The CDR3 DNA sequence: TGTGCCAGCTCACCTAACCAGGGGGGCACCGGGGAGCTGTTTTTT. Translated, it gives CASSPNQGGTGELFF.

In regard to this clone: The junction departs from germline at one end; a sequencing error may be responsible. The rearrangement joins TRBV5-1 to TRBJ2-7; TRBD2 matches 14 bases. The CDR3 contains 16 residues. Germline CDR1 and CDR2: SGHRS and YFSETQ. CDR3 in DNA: TGCGCCAGCAGTTTGGCGGGACTAGCGGGAGTGGGCGAGCAGTACTTC. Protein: CASSLAGLAGVGEQYF.

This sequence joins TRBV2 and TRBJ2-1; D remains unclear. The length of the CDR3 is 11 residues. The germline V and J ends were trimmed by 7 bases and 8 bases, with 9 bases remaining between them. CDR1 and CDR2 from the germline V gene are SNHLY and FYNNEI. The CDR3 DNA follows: TGTGCCAGCAAGGTACAGCATGAGCAGTTCTTC. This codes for CASKVQHEQFF.

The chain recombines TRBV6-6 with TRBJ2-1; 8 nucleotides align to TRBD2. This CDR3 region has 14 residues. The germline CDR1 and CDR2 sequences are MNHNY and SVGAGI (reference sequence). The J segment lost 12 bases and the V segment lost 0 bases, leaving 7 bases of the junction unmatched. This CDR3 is CASSYSMGLVVQFF. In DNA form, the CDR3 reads TGTGCCAGCAGTTACTCGATGGGACTAGTGGTGCAGTTCTTC.

As DNA, the CDR3 is TGTGCCAGCAGCTTGGATCCGGGAGGGGCCGATACGCAGTATTTT. Its translation is CASSLDPGGADTQYF. J is TRBJ2-3 and V is TRBV5-5, with 8 bases matching TRBD2. Unmatched junction bases numbered 6, after V lost 0 bases and J lost 6 bases. Germline V gene data show CDR1 as SGHKS and CDR2 as YYEKEE (reference sequence). The length of the CDR3 is 15 residues.

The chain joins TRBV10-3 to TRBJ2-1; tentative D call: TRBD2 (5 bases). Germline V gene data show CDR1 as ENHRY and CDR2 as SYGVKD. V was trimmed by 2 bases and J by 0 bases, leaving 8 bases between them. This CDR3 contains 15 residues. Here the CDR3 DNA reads TGTGCCATCAGTGAGCGAGAGGGCTCCTACAATGAGCAGTTCTTC. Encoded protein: CAISEREGSYNEQFF.

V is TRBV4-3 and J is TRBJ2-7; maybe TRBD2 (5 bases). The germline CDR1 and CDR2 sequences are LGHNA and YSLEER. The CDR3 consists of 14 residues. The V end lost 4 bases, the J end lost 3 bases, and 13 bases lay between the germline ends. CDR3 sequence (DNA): TGCGCCAGCAGCCTATCGATCCGGGGCTACGAGCAGTACTTC. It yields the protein CASSLSIRGYEQYF.

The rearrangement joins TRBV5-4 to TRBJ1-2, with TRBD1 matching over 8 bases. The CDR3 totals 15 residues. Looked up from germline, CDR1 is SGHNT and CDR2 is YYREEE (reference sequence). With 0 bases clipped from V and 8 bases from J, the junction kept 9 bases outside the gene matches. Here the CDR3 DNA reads TGTGCCAGCAGCTTGGGTGTCAGGGGGCTGGAAGGCTACACCTTC. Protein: CASSLGVRGLEGYTF.